This is a list of T cell receptor beta chains from one sample in a study of CD8 T cells in Susac syndrome. TCRdb used MiXCR to reprocess the immunoSEQ multiplex PCR reads, holding one entry per CDR3 protein. The data hold around 99,000 distinct CDR3 sequences, with less than 97% observed a single time. Source material: CD4+ T cells from PBMCs. The receptors originated from a human donor in good health. The CDR3 runs from the conserved cysteine through the conserved F or W. D genes are given only for firm matches. Some rows have no size entry. The others give once, few or many, or a class for an expanded clone.

d_call j_call v_call clone_size cdr3_nt cdr3_aa
. TRBJ2-3 TRBV12-3/TRBV12-4 . TGTGCCAGCAGTCCAGGGGTAGCTAGCACAGATACGCAGTATTTT CASSPGVASTDTQYF
. TRBJ1-5 TRBV7-3 . TGTGCCAGCAGCGGTTCCAAGGTATTTCAACCCCAGCATTTT CASSGSKVFQPQHF
. TRBJ2-3 TRBV4-1 . TGCGCCAGCAGCCAGCCAACACGGGATACGCAGTATTTT CASSQPTRDTQYF
TRBD1 TRBJ1-2 TRBV24-1 . TGTGCCACCAGTGACGTGACAGGGAGCTATGGCTACACCTTC CATSDVTGSYGYTF
. TRBJ1-5 TRBV3-1 . TGTGCCAGCAGCCAAGGGGCCGGTAGCAATCAGCCCCAGCATTTT CASSQGAGSNQPQHF
. TRBJ2-5 TRBV9 . TGTGCCAGCAGCGTAGGGTCAGGGCTCCAAGAGACCCAGTACTTC CASSVGSGLQETQYF
TRBD1 TRBJ2-3 TRBV5-1 . TGCGCCAGCAGCCTACAGGACAGGAGCACAGATACGCAGTATTTT CASSLQDRSTDTQYF
TRBD1 TRBJ2-7 TRBV14 . TGTGCCAGCAGCCTCATGGACAGGGGCGAGCAGTACTTC CASSLMDRGEQYF
TRBD2 TRBJ2-2 TRBV20-1 . TGCAGTGCTAGGACTAGCGGGGGGGGGACCGGGGAGCTGTTTTTT CSARTSGGGTGELFF
. TRBJ2-2 TRBV19 . TGTGCCAGTAGTCGAAGGGGTCAGGGGGGGAACACCGGGGAGCTGTTTTTT CASSRRGQGGNTGELFF
. TRBJ2-3 TRBV5-1 . TGCGCCAGCAGCCCGGAGATTGTGGCGGGGGCCACGGATACGCAGTATTTT CASSPEIVAGATDTQYF
TRBD1 TRBJ1-5 TRBV3-1 . TGTGCCAGCTCGCAAACAGGGGGCGCGAATCAGCCCCAGCATTTT CASSQTGGANQPQHF
TRBD1 TRBJ2-6 TRBV6-5 . TGTGCCAGCAGTTTCCCGGGACAGGGATATTCTGGGGCCAACGTCCTGACTTTC CASSFPGQGYSGANVLTF
. TRBJ2-5 TRBV12-3/TRBV12-4 . TGTGCCAGCGGCCCTGCGGGGCGGGAGACCCAGTACTTC CASGPAGRETQYF
. TRBJ2-5 TRBV5-4 . TGTGCCAGCAGCCGGAAGGACAGCCAAGAGACCCAGTACTTC CASSRKDSQETQYF
. TRBJ2-6 TRBV7-3 . TGTGCCAGCAGCCCAAGGACCTCTGGGGCCAACGTCCTGACTTTC CASSPRTSGANVLTF
TRBD2 TRBJ2-1 TRBV7-2 . TGTGCCAGCAGCTCCCGACTAGCGGCTTACAATGAGCAGTTCTTC CASSSRLAAYNEQFF
TRBD1 TRBJ2-5 TRBV19 . TGTGCCAGTAGACCGACCGGGACAGGGCTCCAAGAGACCCAGTACTTC CASRPTGTGLQETQYF
. TRBJ1-5 TRBV7-2 . TGTGCCAGCAGCTTGTCAGGGTTCGGCAATCAGCCCCAGCATTTT CASSLSGFGNQPQHF
. TRBJ1-4 TRBV4-1 . TGCGCCAGCAGCCAAGGAACAAGGGACGGATCTAATGAAAAACTGTTTTTT CASSQGTRDGSNEKLFF
. TRBJ1-1 TRBV16 . TGTGCCAGCAGCCGAAACAGGAACCTGAACACTGAAGCTTTCTTT CASSRNRNLNTEAFF
. TRBJ1-5 TRBV4-1 . TGCGCCAGCAGCCAAGGTTTACCAGGTATCTTCAATCAGCCCCAGCATTTT CASSQGLPGIFNQPQHF
. TRBJ2-5 TRBV5-4 . TGTGCCAGCAGTTCAAGCGGAGCAGAGACCCAGTACTTC CASSSSGAETQYF
. TRBJ2-5 TRBV5-1 . TGCGCCAGCTCCCCAGCGGGAGAGACCCAGTACTTC CASSPAGETQYF
. TRBJ2-5 TRBV18 . TGTGCCAGCTCACCAACAGGGCACGAGACCCAGTACTTC CASSPTGHETQYF
. TRBJ2-4 TRBV4-1 . TGCGCCAGCAGCCTCCTCGACTTAGCCAAAAACATTCAGTACTTC CASSLLDLAKNIQYF
. TRBJ1-5 TRBV19 . TGTGCCAGTAGCTCGGGCGTGCATAGCAATCAGCCCCAGCATTTT CASSSGVHSNQPQHF
. TRBJ2-1 TRBV2 . TGTGCCAGCAGTGAAGTTACCACCTACAATGAGCAGTTCTTC CASSEVTTYNEQFF
TRBD1 TRBJ2-7 TRBV12-3/TRBV12-4 . TGTGCCAGCAGTGACGGACAGGCAGGCTACGAGCAGTACTTC CASSDGQAGYEQYF
TRBD2 TRBJ2-3 TRBV4-3 . TGCGCCAGCAGCCAAGATCCCGGGAGGAGCACAGATACGCAGTATTTT CASSQDPGRSTDTQYF
. TRBJ2-2 TRBV7-6 once TGTGCCAGCAGCTCGGGGGCGCGGGACTTCACAAACACCGGGGAGCTGTTTTTT CASSSGARDFTNTGELFF
. TRBJ1-2 TRBV29-1 . TGCAGCGTTGTTTTATGGAGGGAAAATGGCTACACCTTC CSVVLWRENGYTF
. TRBJ2-7 TRBV4-2 . TGTGCCAGCAGCCAAGATGGTAACGAGCAGTACTTC CASSQDGNEQYF
TRBD1 TRBJ2-7 TRBV29-1 . TGCAGCGTTGAACCCCGACAGGGGTTCCACGAGCAGTACTTC CSVEPRQGFHEQYF
. TRBJ1-4 TRBV7-9 . TGTGCCAGCAGCTACACGCAGGGAGGCGGTGAAAAACTGTTTTTT CASSYTQGGGEKLFF
. TRBJ1-1 TRBV6-2/TRBV6-3 . TGTGCCAGCAGTTACTCAGGCAGGGCTTCGACTGAAGCTTTCTTT CASSYSGRASTEAFF
. TRBJ1-1 TRBV3-1 . TGTGCCAGCAGCCTTCGAACCGGGACACCGAACACTGAAGCTTTCTTT CASSLRTGTPNTEAFF
. TRBJ2-7 TRBV11-2 once TGTGCCAGCAGTCAGAGCCGGGGCGGACTAACCTACGAGCAGTACTTC CASSQSRGGLTYEQYF
TRBD1 TRBJ2-7 TRBV5-6 . TGTGCCAGCAGCAAACTGACAGGGAGCTCCTACGAGCAGTACTTC CASSKLTGSSYEQYF
TRBD1 TRBJ2-5 TRBV20-1 . TGCAGTGCTAATTTTGGGGCCGGGACAGGGGGTGGGACCCAGTACTTC CSANFGAGTGGGTQYF
TRBD2 TRBJ2-7 TRBV12-3/TRBV12-4 . TGTGCCAGCAGCCCGGCAGCGGGATACGAGCAGTACTTC CASSPAAGYEQYF